These T cell receptor beta chains were read from a single sample in a study of blood T cell repertoires in COVID-19. Sequencing was performed with immunoSEQ multiplex PCR; in TCRdb, only in-frame clones are kept and a portion is missing. The data show over 250,000 clones, 88% seen once. Sequenced: PBMCs or T cells enriched from blood (not recorded which). These receptors all stem from a woman aged 50 to 65 who had recovered from COVID-19. Both conserved end residues are part of each CDR3. Fields, in order: V gene, J gene, clone size, D gene, CDR3 DNA, CDR3 protein. The D gene is left open where the match is weak. Where a row states a size, it is once, few, many or the class of an expanded clone; other rows omit it.

V: TRBV10-2; J: TRBJ2-1; size: NA; D: TRBD2; DNA: TGCGCCAGCAGTGACCCCGGGACTAGCGAGAGGGGTGAGCAGTTCTTC; CDR3: CASSDPGTSERGEQFF
V: TRBV30; J: TRBJ2-2; size: NA; D: NA; DNA: TGTGCCTGGAGTCGCGGGCCGGGCGGGGAGCTGTTTTTT; CDR3: CAWSRGPGGELFF
V: TRBV2; J: TRBJ2-1; size: NA; D: TRBD2; DNA: TGTGCCAGCAGTGAAGGAGCGGGAGTGACCCTCTCCTACAATGAGCAGTTCTTC; CDR3: CASSEGAGVTLSYNEQFF
V: TRBV2; J: TRBJ2-2; size: NA; D: NA; DNA: TGTGCCAGCGACTACGACAGGCGAACCGGGGAGCTGTTTTTT; CDR3: CASDYDRRTGELFF
V: TRBV5-1; J: TRBJ2-5; size: NA; D: TRBD2; DNA: TGCGCCAGCAGCTTGGAGGAAGCGGGGCGAGAGACCCAGTACTTC; CDR3: CASSLEEAGRETQYF
V: TRBV2; J: TRBJ1-3; size: NA; D: NA; DNA: TGTGCCAGCATATCAGGTTCTGGAAACACCATATATTTT; CDR3: CASISGSGNTIYF
V: TRBV2; J: TRBJ2-1; size: NA; D: NA; DNA: TGTGCCAGCACCAGTCAAGGGGCTCGCTACAATGAGCAGTTCTTC; CDR3: CASTSQGARYNEQFF
V: TRBV7-9; J: TRBJ1-1; size: NA; D: NA; DNA: TGTGCCAGCAGGATTGCGGGGGGGAACACTGAAGCTTTCTTT; CDR3: CASRIAGGNTEAFF
V: TRBV7-2; J: TRBJ2-3; size: NA; D: TRBD1; DNA: TGTGCCAGCAGCTTGGGACAGGGAAACCCAGATACGCAGTATTTT; CDR3: CASSLGQGNPDTQYF
V: TRBV28; J: TRBJ1-2; size: NA; D: NA; DNA: TGTGCCAGCAACATAAAGTGGAGTAACTATGGCTACACCTTC; CDR3: CASNIKWSNYGYTF
V: TRBV7-2; J: TRBJ1-1; size: NA; D: TRBD1; DNA: TGTGCCAGCAGCTCGGGACAGGGCAACACTGAAGCTTTCTTT; CDR3: CASSSGQGNTEAFF
V: TRBV4-2; J: TRBJ2-5; size: few; D: NA; DNA: TGTGCCAGCAGCCAAGATTTGGGCGGGCAAGAGACCCAGTACTTC; CDR3: CASSQDLGGQETQYF
V: TRBV11-3; J: TRBJ2-1; size: NA; D: TRBD2; DNA: TGTGCCAGCAGCTTAGATCGGGGGGTCTACAATGAGCAGTTCTTC; CDR3: CASSLDRGVYNEQFF
V: TRBV5-1; J: TRBJ2-5; size: NA; D: TRBD1; DNA: TGCGCCAGCAACCCAGGACAGGGGCTGGAGACCCAGTACTTC; CDR3: CASNPGQGLETQYF
V: TRBV6-5; J: TRBJ1-2; size: NA; D: NA; DNA: TGTGCCAGCAGTTACAGAGGGTCTAACTATGGCTACACCTTC; CDR3: CASSYRGSNYGYTF
V: TRBV6-2/TRBV6-3; J: TRBJ2-3; size: NA; D: TRBD2; DNA: TGTGCCAGCAGCACCGGGACTAGGAAGGGTGCGCAGTATTTT; CDR3: CASSTGTRKGAQYF
V: TRBV2; J: TRBJ2-7; size: NA; D: TRBD2; DNA: TGTGCCAGCAGTGAAGGCGGGAGTGTCTACGAGCAGTACTTC; CDR3: CASSEGGSVYEQYF
V: TRBV9; J: TRBJ1-2; size: NA; D: TRBD1; DNA: TGTGCCAGCAGCGCCGGGACAGGGAACTATGGCTACACCTTC; CDR3: CASSAGTGNYGYTF
V: TRBV7-2; J: TRBJ2-7; size: NA; D: TRBD1; DNA: TGTGCCAGCCGCCAAGGGACAGGGGACGGGGAGCAGTACTTC; CDR3: CASRQGTGDGEQYF
V: TRBV6-2/TRBV6-3; J: TRBJ2-3; size: NA; D: NA; DNA: TGTGCCAGCAGTTCTAGCCCAGATACGCAGTATTTT; CDR3: CASSSSPDTQYF
V: TRBV15; J: TRBJ2-7; size: NA; D: TRBD1; DNA: TGTGCCACCAGCAGAGATATTGTATTCGGGACAGGGGGTCCAACCTACGAGCAGTACTTC; CDR3: CATSRDIVFGTGGPTYEQYF
V: TRBV28; J: TRBJ1-6; size: NA; D: NA; DNA: TGTGCCAGCTCGAGCTCCTATAATTCACCCCTCCACTTT; CDR3: CASSSSYNSPLHF
V: TRBV7-9; J: TRBJ1-2; size: once; D: NA; DNA: TGTGCCAGCAGCTTAGGGGGGCGCGAGAACTATGGCTACACCTTC; CDR3: CASSLGGRENYGYTF
V: TRBV2; J: TRBJ1-5; size: few; D: TRBD1; DNA: TGTGCCAGCAGCGCCGACAGGGGTCGCGGTCAGCCCCAGCATTTT; CDR3: CASSADRGRGQPQHF
V: TRBV19; J: TRBJ2-2; size: NA; D: TRBD2; DNA: TGTGCCAGTAGGGTAGCGGGATCCACCGGGGAGCTGTTTTTT; CDR3: CASRVAGSTGELFF
V: TRBV7-3; J: TRBJ1-6; size: NA; D: NA; DNA: TGTGCCAGCAGCTCCTTGAATGGCGGGGGATCACCCCTCCACTTT; CDR3: CASSSLNGGGSPLHF
V: TRBV28; J: TRBJ1-1; size: few; D: NA; DNA: TGTGCCAGCAGTTTTGCAGTGTCTGAAGCTTTCTTT; CDR3: CASSFAVSEAFF
V: TRBV9; J: TRBJ2-5; size: few; D: TRBD2; DNA: TGTGCCAGCACCCCGGGTCTAGCGGGAGTTGGGCAAGAGACCCAGTACTTC; CDR3: CASTPGLAGVGQETQYF
V: TRBV19; J: TRBJ1-1; size: NA; D: NA; DNA: TGTGCCAGTAGTATCTGGCCGGGAGAAAACACTGAAGCTTTCTTT; CDR3: CASSIWPGENTEAFF
V: TRBV7-9; J: TRBJ1-1; size: NA; D: NA; DNA: TGTGCCAGCAGCTCTAACCTACAGGGAGCCCTGAACACTGAAGCTTTCTTT; CDR3: CASSSNLQGALNTEAFF
V: TRBV28; J: TRBJ1-5; size: NA; D: NA; DNA: TGTGCCAGCAGTTTGTCCCGAGGAAATCAGCCCCAGCATTTT; CDR3: CASSLSRGNQPQHF
V: TRBV7-3; J: TRBJ2-5; size: NA; D: NA; DNA: TGTGCCAGCAGCTTAACTCGGTCCGAGACCCAGTACTTC; CDR3: CASSLTRSETQYF
V: TRBV29-1; J: TRBJ2-1; size: NA; D: NA; DNA: TGCAGCGTTTCCAAGGGGATTGAGTTCTTC; CDR3: CSVSKGIEFF
V: TRBV2; J: TRBJ1-2; size: NA; D: NA; DNA: TGTGCCAGCAAAGAGGTGGGGGGAGGTGGCTACACCTTC; CDR3: CASKEVGGGGYTF
V: TRBV2; J: TRBJ2-7; size: NA; D: NA; DNA: TGTGCCAGCAGTGAAGCTTATAGGAGACCCTACGAGCAGTACTTC; CDR3: CASSEAYRRPYEQYF
V: TRBV30; J: TRBJ2-1; size: few; D: NA; DNA: TGTGCCTGGGGGCTCGGGACAACAGAGCAGTTCTTC; CDR3: CAWGLGTTEQFF
V: TRBV18; J: TRBJ2-1; size: NA; D: TRBD1; DNA: TGTGCCAGCTCACCAACAGGGGTAAGGTTCGATGAGCAGTTCTTC; CDR3: CASSPTGVRFDEQFF
V: TRBV5-6; J: TRBJ1-2; size: NA; D: NA; DNA: TGTGCCAGCAGCAAGCAAGGTGTAGGCAGGGTCTATGGCTACACCTTC; CDR3: CASSKQGVGRVYGYTF
V: TRBV5-1; J: TRBJ1-4; size: NA; D: TRBD1; DNA: TGCGCCAGCAGCTGGGGACAGGGGGTTACTAATGAAAAACTGTTTTTT; CDR3: CASSWGQGVTNEKLFF
V: TRBV5-1; J: TRBJ2-2; size: NA; D: TRBD1; DNA: TGCGCCAGCAGCCGACAGGGGGCGGACACCGGGGAGCTGTTTTTT; CDR3: CASSRQGADTGELFF
V: TRBV27; J: TRBJ2-2; size: NA; D: NA; DNA: TGTGCCAGCAGTTTCCGGCGACAGAACACCGGGGAGCTGTTTTTT; CDR3: CASSFRRQNTGELFF
V: TRBV6-2/TRBV6-3; J: TRBJ2-3; size: NA; D: TRBD2; DNA: TGTGCCAGCAGTTACCGGCGGGAGGGCCCTATTAGCACAGATACGCAGTATTTT; CDR3: CASSYRREGPISTDTQYF
V: TRBV5-6; J: TRBJ2-5; size: NA; D: NA; DNA: TGTGCCAGCAGCTTAGGTACCAGGGGAGAGACCCAGTACTTC; CDR3: CASSLGTRGETQYF
V: TRBV30; J: TRBJ1-2; size: NA; D: NA; DNA: TGTGCCTGGAGTGTTATAGAGGGCTACACCTTC; CDR3: CAWSVIEGYTF
V: TRBV19; J: TRBJ2-7; size: NA; D: TRBD1; DNA: TGTGCCAGTAGTATCAACAGGGGGAGCTCCTACGAGCAGTACTTC; CDR3: CASSINRGSSYEQYF